Below, 25 T cell receptor beta chains from the same sample are listed, as sequenced in a study of blood T cell repertoires in COVID-19. The repertoire was sequenced with immunoSEQ multiplex PCR; TCRdb's copy has only in-frame clones and lacks some. The profile shows around 250,000 clones, roughly 82% of them singletons. The sequenced sample consisted of peripheral blood. These receptor sequences come from a man aged 80 or over with acute or convalescent COVID-19.

V is TRBV20-1 and J is TRBJ1-1, with D possibly being TRBD1 (5 bases). The ends were cut back, 3 bases at V and 0 bases at J, with 14 bases in the middle. This CDR3 is 15 amino acids long. Per the germline V gene, CDR1 is DFQATT and CDR2 is SNEGSKA (reference sequence). The CDR3 sequence is CSASRGGSMNTEAFF. The CDR3, as DNA: TGCAGTGCTAGTCGGGGGGGATCTATGAACACTGAAGCTTTCTTT.

V usage is TRBV18 and J usage is TRBJ1-3, with unresolved D. Germline values: CDR1 KGHSH, CDR2 LQKENI. Trimming left V 3 bases short and J 4 bases short, with 4 bases between. The CDR3 contains 12 residues. The CDR3 DNA sequence: TGTGCCAGCTCACCGGCCGGAAACACCATATATTTT. It codes for CASSPAGNTIYF. Together with reference TRBV18 and TRBJ1-3, the CDR3 gives the full variable domain: NAGVMQNPRHLVRRRGQEARLRCSPMKGHSHVYWYRQLPEEGLKFMVYLQKENIIDESGMPKERFSAEFPKEGPSILRIQQVVRGDSAAYFCASSPAGNTIYFGEGSWLTVV.

This chain connects TRBV28 to TRBJ1-5; no definite D call. Trimming shortened V by 3 bases and J by 9 bases, and 15 bases separated the two germline ends. The CDR3 covers 14 residues. CDR1 is MDHEN and CDR2 is SYDVKM in the germline V gene. DNA for the CDR3: TGTGCCAGCAGTTTGAGGCAGCTCCCCTGGCCCCAGCATTTT. Its translation: CASSLRQLPWPQHF.

V and J are TRBV5-5 and TRBJ1-4, with TRBD1 matching over 7 bases. Trimming at V came to 2 bases and at J to 5 bases, leaving 3 bases not matched to a gene. Germline CDR1 SGHKS, CDR2 YYEKEE (reference sequence). The CDR3 is made up of 14 amino acids. This chain's CDR3 is CASSLGTVNEKLFF. CDR3 bases: TGTGCCAGCAGCTTAGGGACAGTCAATGAAAAACTGTTTTTT.

The chain is built from TRBV10-3 and TRBJ2-6; TRBD1 matches 7 bases. J lost 0 bases, V lost 7 bases, and 6 bases had no gene match. Germline V gives CDR1 ENHRY, CDR2 SYGVKD. CDR3 length equals 16 residues. The CDR3 region has the DNA TGTGCCATCAAACAGGGGCTTGGCTCTGGGGCCAACGTCCTGACTTTC. Residues: CAIKQGLGSGANVLTF.

The chain couples TRBV19 to TRBJ1-2; maybe TRBD1 (6 bases). The CDR3 covers 16 residues. Germline loops: CDR1 LNHDA, CDR2 SQIVND (reference sequence). Trimming shortened V by 7 bases and J by 4 bases, and 22 bases separated the two germline ends. DNA of the CDR3: TGTGCCAGTACCGGGGATCTCCCGATGGGGGCCTATGGCTACACCTTC. Translation gives CASTGDLPMGAYGYTF.

The chain couples TRBV19 to TRBJ2-2; TRBD1 aligns across 8 bases. CDR1 LNHDA and CDR2 SQIVND come from the germline V gene (reference sequence). The trim removed 4 bases at V and 5 bases at J, leaving 6 bases unmatched. This CDR3 is built from 15 residues. The CDR3 here is CASSKSGGGTGELFF. In DNA, the CDR3 is TGTGCCAGTAGTAAATCAGGGGGCGGGACCGGGGAGCTGTTTTTT.

This rearrangement joins TRBV11-2 to TRBJ1-2; D remains unclear. The CDR3 contains 14 residues. Germline V gene sequence: CDR1 SGHAT, CDR2 FQNNGV. The ends were cut back, 1 base at V and 8 bases at J, with 14 bases in the middle. Here the CDR3 reads CASSLGDTATGYTF. CDR3 DNA sequence: TGTGCCAGCAGCTTAGGTGATACAGCAACGGGCTACACCTTC.

The chain uses TRBV6-5 and TRBJ1-3; D call uncertain. V lost 6 bases, J lost 0 bases, and 9 bases lay in between. This CDR3 contains 14 residues. The germline gives CDR1 MNHEY, CDR2 SVGAGI. The CDR3 region has the DNA TGTGCCAGCAGCCTCGTTAGCTCTGGAAACACCATATATTTT. It yields the protein CASSLVSSGNTIYF.

V is TRBV7-2 and J is TRBJ2-1, with a weak D call TRBD1 (5 bases). CDR1 SGHTA and CDR2 FQGNSA come from the germline V gene. The length of the CDR3 is 13 residues. The germline V and J ends were trimmed by 3 bases and 8 bases, with 11 bases remaining between them. The CDR3 sequence: CASSLTVLDEQFF. In DNA form, the CDR3 reads TGTGCCAGCAGCTTGACAGTTTTGGATGAGCAGTTCTTC.

This clone has more than one count but fewer than ten. V usage is TRBV4-1 and J usage is TRBJ1-5; D is uncertain. Germline lookup yields CDR1 MGHRA and CDR2 YSYEKL. Trimming left V 5 bases short and J 4 bases short, with 18 bases between. The CDR3 runs 16 residues. The CDR3 reads CASSFVTGSLNQPQHF. In nucleotides, the CDR3 is TGCGCCAGCAGCTTTGTAACGGGATCCTTGAATCAGCCCCAGCATTTT.

The chain links TRBV18 to TRBJ2-7, with D unresolved. From germline, CDR1 is KGHSH and CDR2 LQKENI. The germline V and J ends were trimmed by 1 base and 1 base, with 5 bases remaining between them. The CDR3 length is 13 residues. CDR3 bases: TGTGCCAGCTCACCACAGGAGTCCTACGAGCAGTACTTC. Translating it yields CASSPQESYEQYF.

The chain links TRBV5-1 to TRBJ1-4, with a possible D match to TRBD1 (6 bases). Trimming removed 4 bases from V and 12 bases from J, with 16 bases in between. Germline V lookup: CDR1 SGHRS, CDR2 YFSETQ. The CDR3 is made up of 13 amino acids. The CDR3, as DNA: TGCGCCAGCAGCATAACAGGGTTTAAGGAACTGTTTTTT. Translation: CASSITGFKELFF. Together with reference TRBV5-1 and TRBJ1-4, the CDR3 gives the full variable domain: KAGVTQTPRYLIKTRGQQVTLSCSPISGHRSVSWYQQTPGQGLQFLFEYFSETQRNKGNFPGRFSGRQFSNSRSEMNVSTLELGDSALYLCASSITGFKELFFGSGTQLSVL.

The gene calls are TRBV20-1 and TRBJ1-5; possible D gene TRBD1, 5 bases. V was shortened by 3 bases and J by 3 bases, with 12 bases between the two germline ends. The germline gives CDR1 DFQATT, CDR2 SNEGSKA (reference sequence). The CDR3 consists of 14 residues. The DNA for the CDR3 is TGCAGTGCTAGTAGGGCAGGGTCCAATCAGCCCCAGCATTTT. It specifies CSASRAGSNQPQHF.

The chain combines TRBV28 with TRBJ2-4; 8 bases fit TRBD1. Germline CDR1 is MDHEN and CDR2 is SYDVKM. The CDR3 covers 14 residues. J lost 2 bases, V lost 7 bases, and 4 bases had no gene match. The DNA of the CDR3 is TGTGCCAGCACAGGGGGCGGAACCAAAAACATTCAGTACTTC. It specifies CASTGGGTKNIQYF. Full variable domain (outside the CDR3, taken from reference TRBV28 and TRBJ2-4): DVKVTQSSRYLVKRTGEKVFLECVQDMDHENMFWYRQDPGLGLRLIYFSYDVKMKEKGDIPEGYSVSREKKERFSLILESASTNQTSMYLCASTGGGTKNIQYFGAGTRLSVL.

This chain links TRBV28 with TRBJ1-5, with D possibly matching TRBD1 (5 bases). CDR1 MDHEN and CDR2 SYDVKM come from the germline V gene. Trimming left V 3 bases short and J 4 bases short, with 16 bases between. There are 16 residues in the CDR3. Written as DNA, the CDR3 is TGTGCCAGCAGTTTCCACGGGGGGATTGGAAATCAGCCCCAGCATTTT. Translation gives CASSFHGGIGNQPQHF.

As to this clone: The junction does not match germline at one end; this may be a read error. This chain joins TRBV14 and TRBJ2-5; tentative D call: TRBD2 (5 bases). This CDR3 comprises 12 residues. Germline V gene sequence: CDR1 SGHDN, CDR2 FVKESK. The CDR3: CASSQEKRRVDF. CDR3 in DNA: TGTGCCAGCAGCCAAGAAAAAAGGCGGGTGGACTTC.

The V gene is TRBV5-1, the J gene TRBJ2-3, with TRBD1 matching 7 bases. The CDR3 consists of 14 residues. Germline values: CDR1 SGHRS, CDR2 YFSETQ. V lost 4 bases and J lost 4; bases outside the gene matches: 6. The DNA for the CDR3 is TGCGCCAGCAGCCCCAAGACAGGGTCAGATACGCAGTATTTT. Its protein product is CASSPKTGSDTQYF.

This chain uses TRBV11-2 with TRBJ2-5, with D unresolved. Germline V gene sequence: CDR1 SGHAT, CDR2 FQNNGV. The CDR3 totals 12 residues. V was pared by 3 bases and J by 5 bases, with 7 bases between. In DNA, the CDR3 is TGTGCCAGCAGCTTCATCCGGGAGACCCAGTACTTC. It translates to CASSFIRETQYF.

This clone was seen once. DNA for the CDR3: TGCAGCGTTGAAGGGGTGGTGGGGCCCTACGAGCAGTACTTC. Protein sequence: CSVEGVVGPYEQYF. The chain employs TRBV29-1 and TRBJ2-7, with D possibly matching TRBD1 (5 bases). The germline V gene has CDR1 SQVTM and CDR2 ANQGSEA. This CDR3 spans 14 amino acids. The V gene lost 1 base and the J gene lost 2 bases, with 12 bases spanning the gap.

This chain joins TRBV9 and TRBJ2-3; no clear D. The CDR3 length is 13 residues. Trimming took 5 bases from V and 0 from J, leaving 7 bases between them. From germline, CDR1 is SGDLS and CDR2 YYNGEE. The CDR3 is CASRQASTDTQYF. In nucleotides, the CDR3 is TGTGCCAGCAGGCAGGCGAGCACAGATACGCAGTATTTT.

The chain employs TRBV28 and TRBJ1-1; D gene unclear. The germline V gene has CDR1 MDHEN and CDR2 SYDVKM. Trimming shortened V by 3 bases and J by 2 bases, and 16 bases separated the two germline ends. The CDR3 totals 16 residues. CDR3 nucleotides: TGTGCCAGCAGTTTTCGGGGAACTCGAAGTAACACTGAAGCTTTCTTT. Its translation: CASSFRGTRSNTEAFF.

This chain links TRBV7-2 with TRBJ2-3; no firm D call. This CDR3 is 15 amino acids long. Trimming removed 0 bases from V and 2 bases from J, with 9 bases in between. Germline assignment: CDR1 SGHTA and CDR2 FQGNSA. The CDR3 region is CASSLAGRTTDTQYF. CDR3 bases: TGTGCCAGCAGCTTAGCGGGCAGAACCACAGATACGCAGTATTTT.

This chain links TRBV27 with TRBJ1-2, with 8 bases lining up with TRBD1. CDR3 size: 17 residues. Germline values: CDR1 MNHEY, CDR2 SMNVEV (reference sequence). The trim removed 2 bases at V and 8 bases at J, leaving 16 bases unmatched. CDR3 DNA: TGTGCCAGCAGTTTACTCGCAGGGGGCTCGGCAGTGAAAGGCTACACCTTC. Encoded protein: CASSLLAGGSAVKGYTF.

The chain employs TRBV6-5 and TRBJ2-7; TRBD1 matches at 11 bases. V shed 7 bases, J shed 3 bases, and the junction held 2 bases outside the gene matches. The CDR3 is 13 residues long. CDR1 and CDR2 (germline): MNHEY, SVGAGI. The chain's CDR3 is CASKGTGGYEQYF. CDR3 in DNA: TGTGCCAGCAAGGGGACAGGGGGCTACGAGCAGTACTTC.